The clone carrying this T cell receptor (beta chain) was seen a few times. The antigen is undetermined. Additional DNA sequences in this sample encode the identical CDR3. Sequencing was performed with immunoSEQ multiplex PCR; in TCRdb, only in-frame clones are kept and a portion is missing. Here the sample spans around 150,000 clones, about 88% being singletons. The sample originates from a study of cytomegalovirus exposure and HLA in healthy donors. Study information: The 120 validation repertoires, a later analysis reported, used the same platform as the approximately 670 repertoires from the first cohort. Notes on the study in general: According to the study, some 160 TCR beta chains were cytomegalovirus-associated.

This CDR3 is built from 15 residues. After removal of 10 bases from V and 7 bases from J, the junction contained 18 bases not matched to a gene. CDR1 and CDR2 from the germline V gene are MNHNS and SASEGT. The source of this sequence is a woman aged 18-29 years in good health and CMV-seronegative. The genes are TRBV6-1 and TRBJ2-7; 8 bases are a match to TRBD2. Material: PBMCs. Written as DNA, the CDR3 is TGTGCCACGAAGACTAAGAGCGGGAGTCCGGGGGAGCAGTACTTC. This encodes CATKTKSGSPGEQYF.